Below are 28 T cell receptor beta chains sequenced from a single sample in a study of T-cell reconstitution after alpha-beta-depleted transplantation in children. Unique molecular identifiers were used in preparing the TCRbeta library. TCRdb called the PCR reads again in MiXCR, with one record for every CDR3 protein. Here the sample spans 600,000 to 700,000 distinct CDR3 sequences, roughly 17% being singletons. Sample: PBMCs from the stem cell graft donor, taken from the stem cell graft. The receptors shown here come from a human donor who donated a stem cell graft to a child with acute myeloid leukemia.

This clonotype was recorded at least ten times. The V and J genes are TRBV29-1 and TRBJ1-2; D uncertain. CDR1 SQVTM and CDR2 ANQGSEA come from the germline V gene. CDR3 length equals 11 residues. V lost 7 bases, J lost 4 bases, and 10 bases lay in between. This CDR3 is CSATEGYGYTF. Written as DNA, the CDR3 is TGCAGCGCAACGGAGGGCTATGGCTACACCTTC.

This clonotype was seen repeatedly, ten times or more. The V gene is TRBV20-1, the J gene TRBJ2-1; TRBD2 is a possible D gene (6 bases). This CDR3 has 11 amino acids. Trimming left V 7 bases short and J 5 bases short, with 9 bases between. Germline CDR1 reads DFQATT; CDR2 reads SNEGSKA (reference sequence). Here the CDR3 DNA reads TGCAGTGGGGGCGGGGACAATGAGCAGTTCTTC. This translates into CSGGGDNEQFF.

This clonotype was recorded at least ten times. The chain recombines TRBV20-1 with TRBJ1-2, with a possible D match to TRBD1 (5 bases). Per the germline V gene, CDR1 is DFQATT and CDR2 is SNEGSKA (reference sequence). CDR3 size: 12 residues. V lost 3 bases and J lost 4, with 9 bases in between. The CDR3: CSASQGSYGYTF. DNA of the CDR3: TGCAGTGCTAGTCAGGGTAGCTATGGCTACACCTTC.

This clonotype was seen at least ten times. The CDR3, as DNA: TGTGCCAGCAGTTTCTCAGGGGCTCGCGGAGGCTACACCTTC. Amino acid sequence: CASSFSGARGGYTF. The V and J genes are TRBV12-3 or TRBV12-4 and TRBJ1-2; D might be TRBD1 (6 bases). The CDR3 extends over 14 amino acids. Between the trimmed V and J ends, which lost 3 bases and 8 bases, there was a span of 16 bases.

This clonotype came up many times. V gene TRBV7-6 combines with J gene TRBJ2-7, with 12 bases aligning to TRBD1. Unmatched junction bases numbered 8, after V lost 7 bases and J lost 4 bases. The CDR3 loop spans 15 amino acids. Looked up from germline, CDR1 is SGHVS and CDR2 is FNYEAQ. The CDR3: CASTGQGAFKYEQYV. CDR3 in DNA: TGTGCCAGCACGGGACAGGGGGCCTTCAAATACGAGCAGTACGTC.

This clonotype has ten or more counts. The rearrangement joins TRBV5-6 to TRBJ2-7; TRBD1 agrees at 9 bases. Trimming at V came to 0 bases and at J to 3 bases, leaving 4 bases not matched to a gene. Germline CDR1 reads SGHDT; CDR2 reads YYEEEE. The CDR3 has 15 residues. This chain's CDR3 is CASSLAGQGRYEQYF. DNA for the CDR3: TGTGCCAGCAGCTTGGCGGGACAGGGACGCTACGAGCAGTACTTC.

The chain has TRBV9 and TRBJ2-3; D not resolved. The CDR3 is 16 residues long. V was shortened by 1 base and J by 0 bases, with 12 bases between the two germline ends. The germline V gene encodes CDR1 SGDLS and CDR2 YYNGEE. Written as DNA, the CDR3 is TGTGCCAGCAGCGTACACACAAGACCTAGCACAGATACGCAGTATTTT. This translates into CASSVHTRPSTDTQYF. Full variable domain (rest looked up from reference TRBV9 and TRBJ2-3): DSGVTQTPKHLITATGQRVTLRCSPRSGDLSVYWYQQSLDQGLQFLIQYYNGEERAKGNILERFSAQQFPDLHSELNLSSLELGDSALYFCASSVHTRPSTDTQYFGPGTRLTVL.

This clonotype turned up a few times. The rearrangement joins TRBV29-1 to TRBJ2-4; a possible D gene is TRBD2 (6 bases). The CDR3 totals 13 residues. The V gene lost 4 bases and the J gene lost 8 bases, with 15 bases spanning the gap. Germline V gene lookup returns CDR1 SQVTM and CDR2 ANQGSEA. CDR3 DNA: TGCAGCGTTGGGGTCGGGTGGAGGGACATTCAGTACTTC. This encodes CSVGVGWRDIQYF.

This clonotype was detected many times. The chain links TRBV20-1 to TRBJ2-3; maybe TRBD2 (6 bases). CDR1 DFQATT and CDR2 SNEGSKA come from the germline V gene (reference sequence). V was shortened by 6 bases and J by 2 bases, with 18 bases between the two germline ends. The CDR3 length is 15 residues. The CDR3 sequence is CSAPGGVRNTDTQYF. DNA of the CDR3: TGCAGTGCCCCAGGCGGGGTGAGAAACACAGATACGCAGTATTTT.

A few counts support this clonotype. The CDR3 sequence: CASSLAGWGYNQPQHF. The CDR3 DNA reads as TGTGCCAGCAGCTTAGCGGGGTGGGGTTACAATCAGCCCCAGCATTTT. The chain links TRBV7-2 to TRBJ1-5; D is unresolved. The V end lost 0 bases, the J end lost 3 bases, and 12 bases lay between the germline ends. This CDR3 region has 16 residues. CDR1 is SGHTA, CDR2 FQGNSA, per germline.

The chain uses TRBV6-5 and TRBJ2-5; D is perhaps TRBD2 (5 bases). CDR3 length: 12 residues. Trimming pared 5 bases from V and 7 bases from J, leaving 11 bases between. From germline, CDR1 is MNHEY and CDR2 SVGAGI. The CDR3 coding sequence is TGTGCCAGCAGTCCACGCGGGCGGACCCAGTACTTC. Protein product: CASSPRGRTQYF.

For this clonotype: A read error is possible here, since a much larger clone lies one base away. This chain joins TRBV20-1 and TRBJ2-3, with D maybe TRBD2 (6 bases). The CDR3 runs to 14 residues. The germline CDR1 and CDR2 sequences are DFQATT and SNEGSKA (reference sequence). CDR3: CSATRDFRTYTQYF. In DNA form, the CDR3 reads TGCAGTGCAACGAGGGACTTTCGCACATATACGCAGTATTTT.

This clonotype was seen repeatedly, ten times or more. CDR3 nucleotide sequence: TGCGCCAGCAGTGTTGGTTCCCCGAACACCGGGGAGCTGTTTTTT. Translation gives CASSVGSPNTGELFF. The rearrangement links TRBV10-1 to TRBJ2-2; D gene ambiguous. The germline V and J ends were trimmed by 4 bases and 0 bases, with 9 bases remaining between them. The germline V gene has CDR1 WNHNN and CDR2 SYGVQD (reference sequence). This CDR3 is built from 15 residues.

This clonotype showed up just a few times. This chain links TRBV7-2 with TRBJ2-1, with D perhaps matching TRBD2 (5 bases). With 11 bases removed from V and 4 bases from J, the gap between germline ends came to 15 bases. In germline, CDR1 is SGHTA, CDR2 FQGNSA. This CDR3 comprises 13 residues. This chain's CDR3 is CASSGERYNEQFF. CDR3 DNA: TGTGCCTCCTCCGGGGAAAGATACAATGAGCAGTTCTTC.

Only a few counts were recorded for this clonotype. The V call is TRBV7-9, the J call TRBJ2-1, with 8 bases lining up with TRBD2. CDR1 is SEHNR and CDR2 is FQNEAQ in the germline V gene (reference sequence). The CDR3 is 17 amino acids. V lost 5 bases to trimming and J lost 1 base; unmatched junction nucleotides: 10. In DNA, the CDR3 is TGTGCCAGCAGCGCTAATCGGGGGGGCCGGTCCTACAATGAGCAGTTCTTC. This sequence encodes CASSANRGGRSYNEQFF.

This sequence joins TRBV12-3 or TRBV12-4 and TRBJ2-5; a weak D match, TRBD1 (6 bases). Deletions cut 8 bases from V and 3 bases from J, with 16 bases between. This CDR3 comprises 14 residues. Here the CDR3 reads CASRVTGFEETQYF. CDR3 bases: TGTGCCAGCCGGGTAACAGGGTTCGAAGAGACCCAGTACTTC.

The V and J genes are TRBV13 and TRBJ2-3; 13 nucleotides agree with TRBD2. The germline V gene has CDR1 PRHDT and CDR2 FYEKMQ (reference sequence). CDR3 length: 16 residues. Trimming cost V 4 bases and J 5 bases; bases outside gene matches: 6. CDR3 DNA sequence: TGTGCCAGCAGCTCGGGGACTAGCGGGGCCCTAGATACGCAGTATTTT. Encoded protein: CASSSGTSGALDTQYF.

This clonotype was observed at least ten times. The chain combines TRBV6-1 with TRBJ2-2, with 7 nucleotides matching TRBD1. CDR3 length: 13 residues. V was pared by 6 bases and J by 13 bases, with 11 bases of the junction left unmatched. CDR1 MNHNS and CDR2 SASEGT come from the germline V gene. CDR3 DNA: TGTGCCAGCAGGCAGACAGGGAGAGTCGGGCTGTTTTTT. Protein product: CASRQTGRVGLFF.

V is TRBV6-1 and J is TRBJ2-5; 11 nucleotides agree with TRBD2. CDR3 length equals 21 residues. Germline loops: CDR1 MNHNS, CDR2 SASEGT. V dropped 10 bases and J dropped 3; count of bases not matched to a gene: 28. The chain's CDR3 is CATLGVAGTSGGQTRKETQYF. CDR3 sequence (DNA): TGTGCCACCCTTGGGGTCGCCGGAACTAGCGGGGGCCAAACGAGAAAAGAGACCCAGTACTTC.

This clonotype was counted many times. V is TRBV24-1 and J is TRBJ2-1, with 12 bases aligning to TRBD2. The CDR3 has 16 residues. Germline CDR1 reads KGHDR; CDR2 reads SFDVKD. V lost 3 bases, J lost 9 bases, and 8 bases stayed unmatched. The DNA for the CDR3 is TGTGCCACCAGTGATCCCGGGACTAGCGGGTACGGTGAGCAGTTCTTC. Protein product: CATSDPGTSGYGEQFF.

This clonotype was counted many times. The rearrangement uses TRBV12-3 or TRBV12-4 and TRBJ2-2; the match to TRBD1 covers 10 bases. The CDR3 consists of 18 residues. V was clipped by 3 bases and J by 2 bases; unmatched bases: 9. DNA for the CDR3: TGTGCCAGCAGTTTGGGGGGGACAGGGGCCTTCAACACCGGGGAGCTGTTTTTT. Translating gives CASSLGGTGAFNTGELFF.

The genes are TRBV6-2 or TRBV6-3 and TRBJ2-3, with D unclear. Germline V gene data show CDR1 as MNHEY and CDR2 as SVGEGT. The CDR3 runs 15 residues. Deletions cut 2 bases from V and 2 bases from J, with 11 bases between. The CDR3 sequence is CASSYVIPPTDTQYF. The CDR3, as DNA: TGTGCCAGCAGTTACGTTATCCCGCCCACAGATACGCAGTATTTT.

This clonotype was seen once. The chain recombines TRBV11-3 with TRBJ1-3; unclear D gene. This CDR3 contains 12 residues. Germline values: CDR1 SGHNT, CDR2 YENEEA. The V and J ends lost 6 bases and 3 bases respectively, with 6 bases between them. CDR3 residues: CASSSDGNTIYF. CDR3 coding DNA: TGTGCCAGCAGTTCGGATGGAAACACCATATATTTT.

This clonotype has at least ten counts. The chain joins TRBV7-2 to TRBJ2-7; D is unresolved. V lost 5 bases, J lost 5 bases, and 16 bases lay in between. Germline CDR1 SGHTA, CDR2 FQGNSA. The CDR3 is 14 residues long. CDR3 protein: CASSMITLVNEQYF. The CDR3 bases are TGTGCCAGCAGCATGATCACCCTTGTTAACGAGCAGTACTTC.

This clonotype was counted at least ten times. CDR3 sequence reads: CASSYETGDNEQFF. CDR3 nucleotides: TGCGCCAGCAGCTATGAAACAGGAGACAATGAGCAGTTCTTC. The rearrangement joins TRBV5-1 to TRBJ2-1, with a weak D call TRBD1 (5 bases). The germline gives CDR1 SGHRS, CDR2 YFSETQ. V was shortened by 3 bases and J by 5 bases, with 12 bases between the two germline ends. This CDR3 comprises 14 residues.

V is TRBV7-2 and J is TRBJ2-1; the match to TRBD2 covers 12 bases. Germline V gene data show CDR1 as SGHTA and CDR2 as FQGNSA. Trimming took 6 bases from V and 8 from J; bases not matched to a gene: 8. The CDR3 has 15 amino acids. Here the CDR3 reads CASRTGTSGWDEQFF. In DNA form, the CDR3 reads TGTGCCAGCAGGACCGGGACTAGCGGGTGGGATGAGCAGTTCTTC.

V usage is TRBV6-2 or TRBV6-3 and J usage is TRBJ2-1; no firm D call. In germline, CDR1 is MNHEY, CDR2 SVGEGT. The CDR3 is made up of 17 amino acids. V was trimmed by 4 bases and J by 0 bases, leaving 16 bases between them. The CDR3: CASSSPLGHFSYNEQFF. In DNA, the CDR3 is TGTGCCAGCAGTTCCCCCTTAGGGCACTTCTCCTACAATGAGCAGTTCTTC.

This clonotype occurred a few times. This chain connects TRBV20-1 to TRBJ2-1; 14 bases are a match to TRBD2. J gave up 0 bases and V 3 bases, and 7 bases lay outside the gene matches. This CDR3 is built from 18 residues. The germline V gene has CDR1 DFQATT and CDR2 SNEGSKA (reference sequence). CDR3 DNA sequence: TGCAGTGCTAGCACGGGACTAGCGGGGGATAGCTCCTACAATGAGCAGTTCTTC. As protein: CSASTGLAGDSSYNEQFF.